This entry lists 7 T cell receptor beta chains sequenced from one sample in a study of T cells in Graves' hyperthyroidism and ophthalmopathy. TCR beta CDR3 sequences were amplified from RNA transcripts. HTBI primers were used for first-round RT-PCR of the TCR CDR3. TCRdb passed the multiplex PCR reads through MiXCR, listing each CDR3 protein once. The table includes hundreds of thousands of distinct CDR3 sequences, 45% detected once. Sequencing was carried out using peripheral blood or thyroid tissue (not recorded which). The receptors were sampled from an adult man with Graves' disease, either hyperthyroidism or ophthalmopathy (not recorded which).

This clonotype was seen a handful of times. The chain combines TRBV5-4 with TRBJ1-1; TRBD1 aligns across 8 bases. Germline V gene lookup returns CDR1 SGHNT and CDR2 YYREEE (reference sequence). This CDR3 spans 16 amino acids. V was pared by 4 bases and J by 3 bases, with 11 bases of the junction left unmatched. The CDR3 spells CASSQGYRGFHTEAFF. CDR3 nucleotide sequence: TGTGCCAGCAGCCAAGGTTACAGGGGGTTCCACACTGAAGCTTTCTTT. Supplemented by reference TRBV5-4 and TRBJ1-1, the full variable domain reads ETGVTQSPTHLIKTRGQQVTLRCSSQSGHNTVSWYQQALGQGPQFIFQYYREEENGRGNFPPRFSGLQFPNYSSELNVNALELDDSALYLCASSQGYRGFHTEAFFGQGTRLTVV.

The chain combines TRBV2 with TRBJ1-1; 8 bases are a match to TRBD1. V gave up 8 bases and J gave up 3 bases; unmatched junction bases: 5. Germline CDR1 reads SNHLY; CDR2 reads FYNNEI. The CDR3 contains 13 residues. CDR3 amino acids: CASASTGDTEAFF. DNA of the CDR3: TGTGCCAGCGCGTCGACAGGGGACACTGAAGCTTTCTTT.

As for this clonotype: A read error is possible here, since a much larger clone lies one base away. The rearrangement links TRBV15 to TRBJ2-5, with D maybe TRBD2 (5 bases). V was shortened by 3 bases and J by 6 bases, with 20 bases between the two germline ends. The CDR3 covers 16 residues. Germline CDR1 LNHNV, CDR2 YYDKDF (reference sequence). The CDR3 loop is CATSSGETGSWKTQYF. Written as DNA, the CDR3 is TGTGCCACCAGCAGTGGGGAAACGGGGAGTTGGAAGACCCAGTACTTC.

The V and J genes are TRBV12-3 or TRBV12-4 and TRBJ2-7; a possible D gene is TRBD1 (5 bases). The V and J ends lost 3 bases and 8 bases respectively, with 11 bases between them. The CDR3 spans 12 residues. This chain's CDR3 is CASSLADSQQYF. The CDR3 DNA follows: TGTGCCAGCAGTTTGGCAGACAGCCAGCAGTACTTC.

This clonotype has just one count. The chain carries TRBV6-1 and TRBJ2-3; D is undetermined. In germline, CDR1 is MNHNS, CDR2 SASEGT. The CDR3 has 13 amino acids. Trimming removed 4 bases from V and 2 bases from J, with 7 bases in between. CDR3 sequence (DNA): TGTGCCAGCAGTGCCAGGTTCACAGATACGCAGTATTTT. This codes for CASSARFTDTQYF.

This clonotype was counted between two and nine times. The V gene is TRBV12-3 or TRBV12-4, the J gene TRBJ2-7; D is unclear. The CDR3 contains 11 residues. V was clipped by 7 bases and J by 2 bases, with 6 bases between them. This CDR3 is CASTSTYEQYF. The CDR3 bases are TGTGCCAGCACCAGTACCTACGAGCAGTACTTC.

About this clonotype itself: The CDR3 carries no conserved terminal phenylalanine or tryptophan, so it likely arises from a read error. It is unclear where the CDR3 begins or ends on the DNA, so no DNA is shown, and the CDR3 is as TCRdb lists it. This sequence joins TRBV12-3 or TRBV12-4 and TRBJ1-1; the D call TRBD1 from the table was never checked on the DNA. A total of 8 residues make up the CDR3, ends included. This CDR3 reads CASSSPWG.